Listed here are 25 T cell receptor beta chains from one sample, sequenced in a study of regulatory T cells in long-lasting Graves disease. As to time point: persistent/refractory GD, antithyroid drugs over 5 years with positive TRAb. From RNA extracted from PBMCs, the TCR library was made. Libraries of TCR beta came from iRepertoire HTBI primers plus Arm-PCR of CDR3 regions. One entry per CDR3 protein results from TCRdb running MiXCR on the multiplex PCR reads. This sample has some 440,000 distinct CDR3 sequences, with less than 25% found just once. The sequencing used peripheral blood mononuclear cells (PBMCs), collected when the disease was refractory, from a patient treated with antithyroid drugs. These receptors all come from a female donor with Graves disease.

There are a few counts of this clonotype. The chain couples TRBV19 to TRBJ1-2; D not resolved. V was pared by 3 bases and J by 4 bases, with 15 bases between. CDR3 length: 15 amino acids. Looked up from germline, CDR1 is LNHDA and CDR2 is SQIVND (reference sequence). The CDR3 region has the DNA TGTGCCAGTAGTATGAACGGACCCCCTGGCTATGGCTACACCTTC. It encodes CASSMNGPPGYGYTF.

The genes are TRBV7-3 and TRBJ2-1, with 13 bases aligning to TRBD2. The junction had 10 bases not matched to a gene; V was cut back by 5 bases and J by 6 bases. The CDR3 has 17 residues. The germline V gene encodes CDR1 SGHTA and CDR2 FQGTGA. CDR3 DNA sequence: TGTGCCAGCAGCCCTCCTACTAGCGGGAGGGTCCGCAATGAGCAGTTCTTC. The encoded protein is CASSPPTSGRVRNEQFF.

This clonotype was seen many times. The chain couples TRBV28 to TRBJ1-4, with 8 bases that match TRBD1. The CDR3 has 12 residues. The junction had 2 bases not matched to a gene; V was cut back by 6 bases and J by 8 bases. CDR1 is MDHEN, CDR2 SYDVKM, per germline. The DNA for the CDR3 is TGTGCCAGCAGCTGGACAGGGGAAAAACTGTTTTTT. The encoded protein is CASSWTGEKLFF. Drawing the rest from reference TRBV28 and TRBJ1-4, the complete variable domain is DVKVTQSSRYLVKRTGEKVFLECVQDMDHENMFWYRQDPGLGLRLIYFSYDVKMKEKGDIPEGYSVSREKKERFSLILESASTNQTSMYLCASSWTGEKLFFGSGTQLSVL.

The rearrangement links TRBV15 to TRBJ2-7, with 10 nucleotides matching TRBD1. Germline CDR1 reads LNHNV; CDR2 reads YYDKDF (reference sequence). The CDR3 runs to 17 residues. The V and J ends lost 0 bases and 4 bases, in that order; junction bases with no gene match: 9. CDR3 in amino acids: CATSRDPIRDRGYEQYF. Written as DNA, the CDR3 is TGTGCCACCAGCAGAGATCCGATCCGGGACAGGGGTTACGAGCAGTACTTC.

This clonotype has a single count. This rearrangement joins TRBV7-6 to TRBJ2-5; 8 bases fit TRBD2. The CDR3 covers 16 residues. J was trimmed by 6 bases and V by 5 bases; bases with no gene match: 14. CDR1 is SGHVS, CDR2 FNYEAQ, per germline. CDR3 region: CASSPGRGGLGQTQYF. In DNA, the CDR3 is TGTGCCAGCAGCCCCGGGAGGGGTGGCCTGGGGCAGACCCAGTACTTC. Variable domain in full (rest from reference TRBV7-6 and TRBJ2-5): GAGVSQSPRYKVTKRGQDVALRCDPISGHVSLYWYRQALGQGPEFLTYFNYEAQQDKSGLPNDRFSAERPEGSISTLTIQRTEQRDSAMYRCASSPGRGGLGQTQYFGPGTRLLVL.

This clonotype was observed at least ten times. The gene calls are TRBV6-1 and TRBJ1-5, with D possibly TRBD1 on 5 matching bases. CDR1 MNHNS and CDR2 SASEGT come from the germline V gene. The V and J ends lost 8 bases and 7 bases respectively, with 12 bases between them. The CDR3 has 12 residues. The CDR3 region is CASQGRWQPQHF. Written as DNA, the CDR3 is TGTGCCAGCCAGGGTCGGTGGCAGCCCCAGCATTTT.

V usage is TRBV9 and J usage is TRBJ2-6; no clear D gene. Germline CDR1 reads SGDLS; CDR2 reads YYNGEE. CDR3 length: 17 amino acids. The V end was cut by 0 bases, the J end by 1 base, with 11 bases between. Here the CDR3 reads CASSVARERSGANVLTF. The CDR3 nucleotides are TGTGCCAGCAGCGTAGCTCGAGAGAGGTCTGGGGCCAACGTCCTGACTTTC. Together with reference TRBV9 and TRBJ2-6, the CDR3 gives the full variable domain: DSGVTQTPKHLITATGQRVTLRCSPRSGDLSVYWYQQSLDQGLQFLIQYYNGEERAKGNILERFSAQQFPDLHSELNLSSLELGDSALYFCASSVARERSGANVLTFGAGSRLTVL.

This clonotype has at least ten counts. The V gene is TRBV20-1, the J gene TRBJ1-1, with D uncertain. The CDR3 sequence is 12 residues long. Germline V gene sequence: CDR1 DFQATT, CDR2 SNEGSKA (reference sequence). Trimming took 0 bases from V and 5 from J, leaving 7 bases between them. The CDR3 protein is CSARDGWTEAFF. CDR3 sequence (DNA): TGCAGTGCTAGAGATGGTTGGACTGAAGCTTTCTTT.

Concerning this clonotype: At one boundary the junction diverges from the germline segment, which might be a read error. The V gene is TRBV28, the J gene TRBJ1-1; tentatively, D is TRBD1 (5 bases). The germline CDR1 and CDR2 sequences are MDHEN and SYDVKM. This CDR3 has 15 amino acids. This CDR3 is CASRAPGSFNHNRVF. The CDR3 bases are TGTGCCAGCAGAGCCCCAGGGAGTTTTAATCACAATCGGGTCTTT. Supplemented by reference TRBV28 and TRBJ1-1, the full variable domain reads DVKVTQSSRYLVKRTGEKVFLECVQDMDHENMFWYRQDPGLGLRLIYFSYDVKMKEKGDIPEGYSVSREKKERFSLILESASTNQTSMYLCASRAPGSFNHNRVFGQGTRLTVV.

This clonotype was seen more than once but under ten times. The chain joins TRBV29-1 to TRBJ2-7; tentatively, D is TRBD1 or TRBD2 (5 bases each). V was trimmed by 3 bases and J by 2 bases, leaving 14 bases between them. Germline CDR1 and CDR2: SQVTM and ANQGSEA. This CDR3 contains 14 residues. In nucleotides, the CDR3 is TGCAGCGTTGAGTTACTCGGGGCGACCTACGAGCAGTACTTC. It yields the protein CSVELLGATYEQYF.

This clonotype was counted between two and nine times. CDR3 amino acids: CASTQLTFNSGNTIYF. In nucleotides, the CDR3 is TGTGCCAGCACCCAACTGACTTTCAACTCTGGAAACACCATATATTTT. The chain links TRBV12-3 or TRBV12-4 to TRBJ1-3; no reliable D call. The CDR3 length is 16 residues. V lost 7 bases, J lost 0 bases, and 16 bases lay in between.

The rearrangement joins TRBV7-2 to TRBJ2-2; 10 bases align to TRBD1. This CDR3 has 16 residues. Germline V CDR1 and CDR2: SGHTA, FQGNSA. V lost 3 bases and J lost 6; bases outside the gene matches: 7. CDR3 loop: CASSLVGQGGAGELFF. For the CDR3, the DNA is TGTGCCAGCAGCTTGGTTGGACAGGGGGGTGCCGGGGAGCTGTTTTTT.

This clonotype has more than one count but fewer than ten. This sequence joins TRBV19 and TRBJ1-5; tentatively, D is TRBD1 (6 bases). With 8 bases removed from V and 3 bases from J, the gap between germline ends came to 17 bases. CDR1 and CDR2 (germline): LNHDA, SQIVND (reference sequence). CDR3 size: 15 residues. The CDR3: CASCQGLNPNQPQHF. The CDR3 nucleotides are TGTGCCAGTTGTCAGGGGTTGAACCCCAATCAGCCCCAGCATTTT. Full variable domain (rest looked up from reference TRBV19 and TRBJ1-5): DGGITQSPKYLFRKEGQNVTLSCEQNLNHDAMYWYRQDPGQGLRLIYYSQIVNDFQKGDIAEGYSVSREKKESFPLTVTSAQKNPTAFYLCASCQGLNPNQPQHFGDGTRLSIL.

The CDR3 DNA sequence: TGTGCCAGCAGTTACTCCGCTAGCGGGAGGGCTTCGGATACCGGGGAGCTGTTTTTT. Its protein is CASSYSASGRASDTGELFF. V and J are TRBV6-2 or TRBV6-3 and TRBJ2-2; 12 positions match TRBD2. V lost 0 bases, J lost 5 bases, and 10 bases stayed unmatched. The CDR3 is 19 amino acids. Looked up from germline, CDR1 is MNHEY and CDR2 is SVGEGT.

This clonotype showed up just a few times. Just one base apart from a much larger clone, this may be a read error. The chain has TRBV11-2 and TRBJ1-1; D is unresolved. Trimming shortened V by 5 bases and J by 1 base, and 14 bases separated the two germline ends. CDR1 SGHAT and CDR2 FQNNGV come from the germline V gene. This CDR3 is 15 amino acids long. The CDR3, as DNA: TGTGCCAGCAGCGCTGGTGCCCTTGGGAACACTGAAGCTTTCTTT. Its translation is CASSAGALGNTEAFF. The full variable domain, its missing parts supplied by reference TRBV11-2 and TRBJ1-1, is EAGVAQSPRYKIIEKRQSVAFWCNPISGHATLYWYQQILGQGPKLLIQFQNNGVVDDSQLPKDRFSAERLKGVDSTLKIQPAKLEDSAVYLCASSAGALGNTEAFFGQGTRLTVV.

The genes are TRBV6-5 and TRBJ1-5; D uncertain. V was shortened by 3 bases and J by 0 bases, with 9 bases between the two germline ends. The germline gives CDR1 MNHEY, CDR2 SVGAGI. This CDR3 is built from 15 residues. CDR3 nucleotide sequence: TGTGCCAGCAGTTATCTAAGGAATAGCAATCAGCCCCAGCATTTT. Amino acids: CASSYLRNSNQPQHF.

As DNA, the CDR3 is TGTGCCAGCCGGAGACAGGGGGCTCGGGGCAATCAGCCCCAGCATTTT. Protein sequence: CASRRQGARGNQPQHF. The V and J genes are TRBV27 and TRBJ1-5, with 10 bases aligning to TRBD1. V dropped 8 bases and J dropped 2; count of bases not matched to a gene: 9. Germline V gives CDR1 MNHEY, CDR2 SMNVEV (reference sequence). The length of the CDR3 is 16 residues.

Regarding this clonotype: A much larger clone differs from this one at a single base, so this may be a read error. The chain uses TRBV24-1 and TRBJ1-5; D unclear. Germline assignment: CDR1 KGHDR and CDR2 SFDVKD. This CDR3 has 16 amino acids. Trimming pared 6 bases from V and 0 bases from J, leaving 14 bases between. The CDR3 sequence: CATSNPADASNQPQHF. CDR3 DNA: TGTGCCACCAGTAACCCCGCGGACGCTAGCAATCAGCCCCAGCATTTT.

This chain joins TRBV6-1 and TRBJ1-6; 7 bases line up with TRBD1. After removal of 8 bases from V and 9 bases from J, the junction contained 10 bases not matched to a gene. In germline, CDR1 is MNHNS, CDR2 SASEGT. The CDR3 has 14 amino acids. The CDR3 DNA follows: TGTGCCAGCGGGGCGCAGGGGGTTGGTTCACCCCTCCACTTT. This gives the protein CASGAQGVGSPLHF.

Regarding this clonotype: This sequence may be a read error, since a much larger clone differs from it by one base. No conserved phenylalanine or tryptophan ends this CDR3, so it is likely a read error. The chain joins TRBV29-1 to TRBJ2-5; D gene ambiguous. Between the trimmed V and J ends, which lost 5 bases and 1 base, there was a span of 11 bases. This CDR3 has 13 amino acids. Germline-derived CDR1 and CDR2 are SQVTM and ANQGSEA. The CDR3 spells CSVLGMVQETQYL. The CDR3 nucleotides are TGCAGCGTTCTGGGGATGGTCCAAGAGACCCAGTACCTC.

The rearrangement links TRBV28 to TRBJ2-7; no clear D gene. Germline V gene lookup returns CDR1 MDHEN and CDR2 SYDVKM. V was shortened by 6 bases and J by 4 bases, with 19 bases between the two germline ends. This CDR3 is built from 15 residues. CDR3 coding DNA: TGTGCCAGCAGCCTTGTTCGGGCGTCTGGTTACGAGCAGTACTTC. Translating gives CASSLVRASGYEQYF. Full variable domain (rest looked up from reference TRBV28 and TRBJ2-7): DVKVTQSSRYLVKRTGEKVFLECVQDMDHENMFWYRQDPGLGLRLIYFSYDVKMKEKGDIPEGYSVSREKKERFSLILESASTNQTSMYLCASSLVRASGYEQYFGPGTRLTVT.

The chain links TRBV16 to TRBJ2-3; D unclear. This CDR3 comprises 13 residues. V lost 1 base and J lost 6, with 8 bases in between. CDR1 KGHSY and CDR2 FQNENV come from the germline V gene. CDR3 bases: TGTGCCAGCAGCCAATGGGTATCGGATACGCAGTATTTT. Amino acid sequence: CASSQWVSDTQYF.

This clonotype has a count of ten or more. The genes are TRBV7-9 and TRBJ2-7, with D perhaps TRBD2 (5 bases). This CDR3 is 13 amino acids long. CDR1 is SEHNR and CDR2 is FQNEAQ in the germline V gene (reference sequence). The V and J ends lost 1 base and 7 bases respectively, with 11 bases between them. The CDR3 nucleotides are TGTGCCAGCAGCTTAGACAGACGAGGGGAGCAGTACTTC. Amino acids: CASSLDRRGEQYF.

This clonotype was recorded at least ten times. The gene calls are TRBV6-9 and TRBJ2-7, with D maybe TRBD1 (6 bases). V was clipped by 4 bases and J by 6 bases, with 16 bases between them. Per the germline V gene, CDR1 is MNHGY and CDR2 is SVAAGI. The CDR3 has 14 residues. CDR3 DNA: TGTGCCAGCAGTTCCGGGACACGGATTTTCGAGCAGTACTTC. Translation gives CASSSGTRIFEQYF.

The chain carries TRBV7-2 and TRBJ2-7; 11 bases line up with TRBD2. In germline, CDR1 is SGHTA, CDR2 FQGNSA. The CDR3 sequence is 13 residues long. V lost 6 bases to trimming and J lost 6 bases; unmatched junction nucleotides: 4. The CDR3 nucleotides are TGTGCCAGCAGTGTTAGCGGGAGGGTCGAGCAGTACTTC. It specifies CASSVSGRVEQYF. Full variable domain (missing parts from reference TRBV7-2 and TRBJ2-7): GAGVSQSPSNKVTEKGKDVELRCDPISGHTALYWYRQSLGQGLEFLIYFQGNSAPDKSGLPSDRFSAERTGGSVSTLTIQRTQQEDSAVYLCASSVSGRVEQYFGPGTRLTVT.